This T cell receptor beta chain appears in the sequencing data of a study of PD-L1 blockade in urothelial cancer. At the level of the study: Prior chemotherapy regimens per patient numbered 0 to 3. General study points: Tumor-associated TCR clones expanded more in blood at 3 weeks in patients with durable benefit.

The CDR3 loop spans 16 amino acids. V was pared by 2 bases and J by 1 base, with 14 bases between. The germline V gene encodes CDR1 KGHSH and CDR2 LQKENI. In the case of this clone: Its antigen is not known.

Method: immunoSEQ multiplex PCR; TCRdb's copy keeps in-frame clones and lacks some. Of some 2,000 clones detected, about a third appear once; the ten largest clones hold about 10%. The chain employs TRBV18 and TRBJ1-1, with TRBD1 as a possible D gene (6 bases). Here the sequenced sample was tumor tissue, taken before atezolizumab (anti-PD-L1) treatment. This TCR came from a man in his fifties with urothelial cancer. The CDR3 is CASSPRTVSPNTEAFF. The CDR3 DNA sequence: TGTGCCAGCTCACCAAGGACAGTTAGTCCGAACACTGAAGCTTTCTTT.